The 21 T cell receptor beta chains in this list originate from one sample, sequenced in a study of cytomegalovirus exposure and HLA in healthy donors. Profiled with immunoSEQ multiplex PCR; TCRdb holds only in-frame clones, not every one. The table shows some 170,000 clones, with roughly 86% occurring only once. Sequenced sample: PBMCs. The source is a man aged 25 to 40 in good health and CMV-seropositive.

The rearrangement links TRBV5-4 to TRBJ2-2; D is undetermined. Germline CDR1 reads SGHNT; CDR2 reads YYREEE (reference sequence). The CDR3 is 16 amino acids. V lost 4 bases, J lost 6 bases, and 19 bases lay in between. The CDR3 sequence is CASSPTKGYSAGELFF. CDR3 nucleotides: TGTGCCAGCAGCCCTACCAAGGGCTATTCAGCCGGGGAGCTGTTTTTT.

The CDR3 spells CSVSGLTLRATQYF. The CDR3, as DNA: TGCAGCGTGTCGGGACTCACCTTACGCGCGACCCAGTACTTC. The V gene is TRBV29-1, the J gene TRBJ2-5, with a possible D match to TRBD2 (6 bases). Trimming took off 6 bases at V and 7 bases at J, with 21 bases between the two ends. Germline loops: CDR1 SQVTM, CDR2 ANQGSEA. The CDR3 loop spans 14 amino acids.

The chain recombines TRBV27 with TRBJ1-4; D remains ambiguous. The ends were cut back, 3 bases at V and 4 bases at J, with 9 bases in the middle. This CDR3 has 14 residues. Germline CDR1 MNHEY, CDR2 SMNVEV (reference sequence). The CDR3 sequence is CASSLGRLNEKLFF. In DNA, the CDR3 is TGTGCCAGCAGTTTGGGTAGGCTTAATGAAAAACTGTTTTTT.

This sequence joins TRBV6-5 and TRBJ1-2; possibly TRBD1 for D (5 bases). The germline V and J ends were trimmed by 8 bases and 4 bases, with 17 bases remaining between them. Germline V gene lookup returns CDR1 MNHEY and CDR2 SVGAGI. The length of the CDR3 is 14 residues. The CDR3 spells CASVAQGASYGYTF. The DNA for the CDR3 is TGTGCCAGCGTGGCCCAGGGAGCTTCCTATGGCTACACCTTC.

This chain uses TRBV18 with TRBJ2-3, with D tentatively TRBD1 (5 bases). The CDR3 consists of 12 residues. CDR1 and CDR2 (germline): KGHSH, LQKENI. Trimming removed 4 bases from V and 7 bases from J, with 9 bases in between. The CDR3 nucleotides read TGTGCCAGCTCACAAGACAGTAATACGCAGTATTTT. Translating it yields CASSQDSNTQYF.

DNA for the CDR3: TGTGCCAGCAGCCACCTGAGGGGCGGGGGGAGCGGGCACTACAATGAGCAGTTCTTC. Protein sequence: CASSHLRGGGSGHYNEQFF. The chain uses TRBV14 and TRBJ2-1; TRBD2 aligns across 8 bases. Germline CDR1 SGHDN, CDR2 FVKESK. The CDR3 spans 19 residues. Trimming at V came to 3 bases and at J to 3 bases, leaving 16 bases not matched to a gene.

This clone was seen once. CDR3 protein: CASSQLGTSEPTGGTQYF. In DNA form, the CDR3 reads TGTGCCAGCAGCCAATTAGGGACCTCGGAACCGACTGGGGGGACCCAGTACTTC. V is TRBV4-2 and J is TRBJ2-5; either TRBD1 or TRBD2 may fit D (5 bases each). The germline CDR1 and CDR2 sequences are LGHNA and YNFKEQ. This CDR3 comprises 18 residues. V lost 2 bases and J lost 7, with 26 bases in between.

The V call is TRBV4-1, the J call TRBJ2-6; tentatively, D is TRBD2 (6 bases). Germline lookup yields CDR1 MGHRA and CDR2 YSYEKL. The CDR3 runs 18 residues. V was trimmed by 5 bases and J by 2 bases, leaving 19 bases between them. The CDR3 sequence is CASSRAGPGNTGANVLTF. For the CDR3, the DNA is TGCGCCAGCAGCAGGGCGGGACCCGGGAATACTGGGGCCAACGTCCTGACTTTC.

V usage is TRBV5-1 and J usage is TRBJ2-1; 13 bases fit TRBD2. The CDR3 is 16 amino acids. The germline V gene has CDR1 SGHRS and CDR2 YFSETQ. After removal of 5 bases from V and 1 base from J, the junction contained 3 bases not matched to a gene. The CDR3 spells CASRPGLAGSYNEQFF. CDR3 coding DNA: TGCGCCAGCAGGCCGGGACTAGCGGGATCCTACAATGAGCAGTTCTTC.

The chain joins TRBV7-2 to TRBJ2-7; TRBD2 matches at 9 bases. The V segment lost 3 bases and the J segment 4 bases; nucleotides outside the gene matches: 10. The CDR3 length is 16 residues. Germline CDR1 is SGHTA and CDR2 is FQGNSA. The CDR3 DNA is TGTGCCAGCAGCTTTCCGGCGGGAGGGCTTAGTTACGAGCAGTACTTC. Its translation is CASSFPAGGLSYEQYF.

This clone has just one count. This chain uses TRBV11-2 with TRBJ1-2; TRBD1 matches 11 bases. Losses at the gene ends were 5 bases for V and 8 bases for J; bases not matched to a gene: 4. The germline V gene has CDR1 SGHAT and CDR2 FQNNGV. The CDR3 runs 13 residues. The CDR3 region is CASSGQGAGGYTF. The CDR3 region has the DNA TGTGCCAGCAGCGGACAGGGGGCTGGAGGCTACACCTTC.

V gene TRBV6-5 combines with J gene TRBJ2-3, with D unresolved. This CDR3 contains 14 residues. Deletions cut 6 bases from V and 5 bases from J, with 15 bases between. Germline V CDR1 and CDR2: MNHEY, SVGAGI. The CDR3 bases are TGTGCCAGCAGCTCACAGATAGGAGAAGATACGCAGTATTTT. It specifies CASSSQIGEDTQYF.

Written as DNA, the CDR3 is TGCGCCAGCAGCTCACAGGGGGCGGCCTACGAGCAGTACTTC. Translated, it gives CASSSQGAAYEQYF. The rearrangement links TRBV5-1 to TRBJ2-7; 9 nucleotides agree with TRBD1. Germline loops: CDR1 SGHRS, CDR2 YFSETQ. The CDR3 has 14 amino acids. The ends lost 3 bases at V and 2 bases at J; junction bases unmatched: 3.

The chain combines TRBV7-2 with TRBJ2-1, with D possibly called TRBD1 or TRBD2 (6 bases each). This CDR3 comprises 17 residues. Germline CDR1 reads SGHTA; CDR2 reads FQGNSA. V lost 5 bases to trimming and J lost 0 bases, with 17 bases between them. CDR3 amino acids: CASSRLVGGSSYNEQFF. The CDR3 DNA reads TGTGCCAGCAGCCGACTAGTAGGGGGGAGCTCCTACAATGAGCAGTTCTTC.

This sequence joins TRBV6-6 and TRBJ2-1; D call uncertain. Trimming shortened V by 6 bases and J by 8 bases, and 17 bases separated the two germline ends. This CDR3 spans 14 amino acids. Germline CDR1 reads MNHNY; CDR2 reads SVGAGI (reference sequence). CDR3 loop: CASSSSLTRDEQFF. The CDR3 DNA reads TGTGCCAGCAGCTCATCCCTTACACGCGATGAGCAGTTCTTC.

This sequence joins TRBV29-1 and TRBJ1-1, with D uncertain. This CDR3 is built from 14 residues. Germline CDR1 SQVTM, CDR2 ANQGSEA. V was trimmed by 4 bases and J by 2 bases, leaving 14 bases between them. The chain's CDR3 is CSVVQSQGNTEAFF. As DNA, the CDR3 is TGCAGCGTTGTACAGTCCCAAGGTAACACTGAAGCTTTCTTT.

The chain couples TRBV4-3 to TRBJ1-2; the D is unclear. The ends were cut back, 3 bases at V and 2 bases at J, with 13 bases in the middle. CDR1 is LGHNA and CDR2 is YSLEER in the germline V gene. This CDR3 is built from 15 residues. The CDR3 loop reads CASSQLGDVNYGYTF. The DNA for the CDR3 is TGCGCCAGCAGCCAGCTCGGGGATGTGAACTATGGCTACACCTTC.

This rearrangement joins TRBV28 to TRBJ1-1; D gene unclear. V lost 3 bases and J 8 bases, leaving 7 bases between the germline ends. There are 11 residues in the CDR3. Germline V gene data show CDR1 as MDHEN and CDR2 as SYDVKM. The CDR3 bases are TGTGCCAGCAGTTTCGTGGAGGAAGCTTTCTTT. Encoded protein: CASSFVEEAFF.

This chain links TRBV5-6 with TRBJ1-6, with unresolved D. Trimming took 3 bases from V and 9 from J, leaving 16 bases between them. CDR1 SGHDT and CDR2 YYEEEE come from the germline V gene. The CDR3 extends over 15 amino acids. The CDR3 spells CASSSDGSWGSPLHF. The CDR3, as DNA: TGTGCCAGCAGCTCGGACGGGAGCTGGGGTTCACCCCTCCACTTT.

J is TRBJ2-2 and V is TRBV7-2; TRBD2 agrees at 12 bases. The CDR3 is 17 residues long. Germline lookup yields CDR1 SGHTA and CDR2 FQGNSA. Trimming cost V 6 bases and J 3 bases; bases outside gene matches: 8. The DNA of the CDR3 is TGTGCCAGCAGAAAAGGGAGACTAGCGGGAGACACCGGGGAGCTGTTTTTT. It is translated as CASRKGRLAGDTGELFF.

The table lists this clone with a few counts. The J gene is TRBJ1-2, the V gene TRBV9, with a possible D match to TRBD1 (5 bases). The CDR3 length is 15 residues. V lost 1 base, J lost 0 bases, and 10 bases lay in between. Germline lookup yields CDR1 SGDLS and CDR2 YYNGEE. Here the CDR3 DNA reads TGTGCCAGCAGCGTAATGGGGGGAGCTAACTATGGCTACACCTTC. Its translation: CASSVMGGANYGYTF.